Following are 8 T cell receptor beta chains from one sample sequenced in a study of T cell responses to AZD1222 COVID-19 vaccine. Generated by immunoSEQ multiplex PCR, the TCRdb table keeps only in-frame clones and is missing some. The table shows fewer than 150,000 clones, with roughly 84% occurring only once. The source material was peripheral blood, sampled on day 0 of AZD1222 vaccination. The receptors stem from an adult in good health.

This clone has only one observation. The J gene is TRBJ2-7, the V gene TRBV9; D tentatively reads TRBD1 or TRBD2 (6 bases each). V shed 4 bases and J shed 6 bases, with 14 bases lying between them. The CDR3 is 13 amino acids. Germline V lookup: CDR1 SGDLS, CDR2 YYNGEE. The CDR3 loop reads CASSSRGGLEQYF. Here the CDR3 DNA reads TGTGCCAGCAGCTCCCGAGGGGGACTCGAGCAGTACTTC.

This clone was counted only a few times. The gene calls are TRBV7-2 and TRBJ2-7; 10 bases are shared with TRBD1. The germline V gene encodes CDR1 SGHTA and CDR2 FQGNSA. CDR3 size: 14 residues. The trim removed 5 bases at V and 1 base at J, leaving 2 bases unmatched. CDR3 loop: CASSQDRGSYEQYF. The CDR3 DNA sequence: TGTGCCAGCAGCCAGGACAGGGGGTCCTACGAGCAGTACTTC.

The count of this clone is one. The V gene is TRBV5-1, the J gene TRBJ2-6, with a possible D match to TRBD2 (6 bases). V was trimmed by 4 bases and J by 4 bases, leaving 12 bases between them. The germline V gene encodes CDR1 SGHRS and CDR2 YFSETQ. This CDR3 contains 15 residues. CDR3 residues: CASSGEVKGANVLTF. DNA for the CDR3: TGCGCCAGCAGCGGGGAGGTAAAAGGGGCCAACGTCCTGACTTTC.

This clone was observed a handful of times. CDR3 amino acids: CASSQTPGASSYEQYF. DNA for the CDR3: TGTGCCAGCAGTCAGACCCCAGGGGCAAGCTCCTACGAGCAGTACTTC. V gene TRBV7-8 combines with J gene TRBJ2-7, with D tentatively TRBD1 (6 bases). The germline gives CDR1 SGHVS, CDR2 FQNEAQ. The V end lost 6 bases, the J end lost 0 bases, and 18 bases lay between the germline ends. The length of the CDR3 is 16 residues.

Only one count was recorded for this clone. V gene TRBV5-1 combines with J gene TRBJ2-7; D call uncertain. V was shortened by 0 bases and J by 6 bases, with 4 bases between the two germline ends. The germline CDR1 and CDR2 sequences are SGHRS and YFSETQ. The CDR3 consists of 11 residues. CDR3 in amino acids: CASSLATEQYF. In nucleotides, the CDR3 is TGCGCCAGCAGCTTGGCAACCGAGCAGTACTTC.

The chain is built from TRBV19 and TRBJ1-2, with 9 bases matching TRBD1. In germline, CDR1 is LNHDA, CDR2 SQIVND (reference sequence). V lost 7 bases to trimming and J lost 2 bases; unmatched junction nucleotides: 11. This CDR3 is 16 amino acids long. DNA for the CDR3: TGTGCCAGTAAATCGGGACAGGGAGCCTTCAACTATGGCTACACCTTC. Protein sequence: CASKSGQGAFNYGYTF.

This rearrangement joins TRBV7-2 to TRBJ1-2; the D is unclear. The CDR3 consists of 15 residues. Per the germline V gene, CDR1 is SGHTA and CDR2 is FQGNSA. V gave up 2 bases and J gave up 5 bases, with 15 bases separating them. CDR3 DNA sequence: TGTGCCAGCAGCTTAACCCGACCTCCGGGATATGGCTACACCTTC. Amino acid sequence: CASSLTRPPGYGYTF.

The chain combines TRBV19 with TRBJ1-2; D ambiguous. Trimming cost V 5 bases and J 0 bases, with 10 bases left between them. The germline V gene has CDR1 LNHDA and CDR2 SQIVND (reference sequence). The CDR3 loop spans 14 amino acids. The CDR3 nucleotides read TGTGCCAGTAGTCTGACTTCAGCTAACTATGGCTACACCTTC. Protein: CASSLTSANYGYTF.